This T cell receptor beta chain comes out of a study of blood T cell repertoires in COVID-19. On the study more broadly: Acute and convalescent COVID-19 specimens originated in the United States, Italy and Spain. Sample material is recorded as cDNA or gDNA derived from T cells, B-cell-depleted T cells, or PBMCs.

Original methodology: Amplification of reference gene primers provided the estimated nucleated cell counts. TCRdb keeps only in-frame clones here, not all; method: immunoSEQ multiplex PCR. V and J calls and clone size are those listed in that table; D and trimming were worked out from the DNA. Of about 110,000 clones listed, 76% were seen once; the top ten hold roughly 3.8%. The ends lost 7 bases at V and 2 bases at J; junction bases unmatched: 5. The CDR3 is 13 amino acids. The TCR was taken from a woman aged 80 or older with acute or convalescent COVID-19. V gene TRBV12-3 or TRBV12-4 combines with J gene TRBJ2-7; 7 nucleotides line up with TRBD1. Sequences were obtained from peripheral blood. The CDR3: CASNRQGTYEQYF. DNA of the CDR3: TGTGCCAGCAACAGACAGGGAACCTACGAGCAGTACTTC.